A selection of T cell receptor beta chains follows, all from one sample in a study of blood T cell repertoires in COVID-19. Assay: immunoSEQ multiplex PCR; the TCRdb copy retains only in-frame clones and omits some. The table records about 370,000 clones, around 87% of them present only once. The sample was peripheral blood. These receptors came from a woman in her twenties or thirties with COVID-19, enrolled during active disease. Each CDR3 is given with its conserved first and last residue. The D gene is left open where the match is weak. A clone size is listed for some rows: how often the clone was seen (once, few, many), or a class if it is expanded.

>NA|TRBV6-2/TRBV6-3|NA|TRBJ1-2
TGTGCCAGCAGTTACTCGATTCTTCCGGGGACCTTC
CASSYSILPGTF
>NA|TRBV5-1|TRBD1|TRBJ1-6
TGCGCCAGCAGCTTGGAAGGCAGGGGGGTACCACCCCTCCACTTT
CASSLEGRGVPPLHF
>NA|TRBV6-5|TRBD1|TRBJ1-1
TGTGCCAGCAGTTGGGGACAGGGAGCGAACACTGAAGCTTTCTTT
CASSWGQGANTEAFF
>once|TRBV5-4|NA|TRBJ1-2
TGTGCCAGCAGCTTGGATACCGGGTTTGGCTACACCTTC
CASSLDTGFGYTF
>NA|TRBV6-5|NA|TRBJ2-7
TGTGCCAGCAGAGGGGCGAGGAGCTCCTACGAGCAGTACTTC
CASRGARSSYEQYF
>NA|TRBV29-1|NA|TRBJ2-6
TGCAGCGCCGCCGACAACTCTGGGGCCAACGTCCTGACTTTC
CSAADNSGANVLTF
>NA|TRBV27|TRBD2|TRBJ2-3
TGTGCCAGCAGTGGGGGGGTCACAGATACGCAGTATTTT
CASSGGVTDTQYF
>NA|TRBV15|TRBD2|TRBJ2-3
TGTGCCACCAGCAGAGCGCTAGCGGAGGTCACAGATACGCAGTATTTT
CATSRALAEVTDTQYF
>NA|TRBV19|NA|TRBJ2-6
TGTGCCAGTTCAGGTGTCTTCTCTGGGGCCAACGTCCTGACTTTC
CASSGVFSGANVLTF
>NA|TRBV3-1/TRBV3-2|TRBD2|TRBJ2-2
TGTGCCAGCAGCCAAGCCCGCCTAGCGGGGGACACCGGGGAGCTGTTTTTT
CASSQARLAGDTGELFF
>NA|TRBV6-5|NA|TRBJ1-5
TGTGCCAGCAGGTCGTATAGCAATCAGCCCCAGCATTTT
CASRSYSNQPQHF